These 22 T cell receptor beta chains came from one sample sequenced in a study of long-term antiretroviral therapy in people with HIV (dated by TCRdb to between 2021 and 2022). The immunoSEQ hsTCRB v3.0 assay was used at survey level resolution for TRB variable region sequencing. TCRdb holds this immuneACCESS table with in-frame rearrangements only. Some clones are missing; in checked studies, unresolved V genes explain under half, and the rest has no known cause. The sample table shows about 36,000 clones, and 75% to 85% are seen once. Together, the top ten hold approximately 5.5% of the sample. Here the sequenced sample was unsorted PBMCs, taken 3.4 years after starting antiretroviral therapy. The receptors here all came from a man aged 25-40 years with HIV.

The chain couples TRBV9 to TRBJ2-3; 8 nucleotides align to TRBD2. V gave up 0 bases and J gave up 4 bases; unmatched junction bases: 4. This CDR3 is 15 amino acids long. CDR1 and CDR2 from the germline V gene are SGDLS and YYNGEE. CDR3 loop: CASSVDGRGADTQYF. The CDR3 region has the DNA TGTGCCAGCAGCGTAGACGGGAGGGGCGCAGATACGCAGTATTTT.

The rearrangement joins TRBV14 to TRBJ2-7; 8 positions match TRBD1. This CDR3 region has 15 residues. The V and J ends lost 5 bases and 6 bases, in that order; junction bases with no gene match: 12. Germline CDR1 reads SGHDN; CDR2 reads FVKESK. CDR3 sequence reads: CASSLRTGSISEQYF. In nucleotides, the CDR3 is TGTGCCAGCAGCTTAAGGACAGGGAGCATAAGCGAGCAGTACTTC.

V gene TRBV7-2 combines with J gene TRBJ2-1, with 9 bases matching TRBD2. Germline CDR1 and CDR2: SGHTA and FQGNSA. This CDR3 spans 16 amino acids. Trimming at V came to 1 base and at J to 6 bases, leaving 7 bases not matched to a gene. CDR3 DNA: TGTGCCAGCAGCTTAGGGGGCCTAGCGGGAATCAATGAGCAGTTCTTC. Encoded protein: CASSLGGLAGINEQFF.

CDR3 in amino acids: CASSQTRGRRATTAKNIQYF. The CDR3 DNA follows: TGTGCCAGCAGCCAGACGCGAGGACGGAGAGCAACGACAGCCAAAAACATTCAGTACTTC. The chain combines TRBV14 with TRBJ2-4; D gene ambiguous. This CDR3 has 20 amino acids. Deletions cut 3 bases from V and 0 bases from J, with 24 bases between. CDR1 SGHDN and CDR2 FVKESK come from the germline V gene.

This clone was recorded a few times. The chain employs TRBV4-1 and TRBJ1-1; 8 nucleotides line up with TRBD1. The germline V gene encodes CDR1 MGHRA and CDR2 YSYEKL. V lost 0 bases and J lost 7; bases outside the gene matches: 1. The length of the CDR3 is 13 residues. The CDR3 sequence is CASSQEGQVEAFF. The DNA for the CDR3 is TGCGCCAGCAGCCAAGAGGGACAGGTTGAAGCTTTCTTT.

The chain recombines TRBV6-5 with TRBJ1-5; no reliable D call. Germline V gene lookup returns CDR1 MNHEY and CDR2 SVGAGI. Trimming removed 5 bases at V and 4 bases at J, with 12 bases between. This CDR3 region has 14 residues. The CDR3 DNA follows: TGTGCCAGCAGTGCCCCAGGTTTTAATCAGCCCCAGCATTTT. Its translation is CASSAPGFNQPQHF.

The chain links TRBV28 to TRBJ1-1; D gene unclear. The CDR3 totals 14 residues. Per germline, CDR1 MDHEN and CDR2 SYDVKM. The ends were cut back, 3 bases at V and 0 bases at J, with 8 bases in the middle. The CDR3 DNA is TGTGCCAGCAGTTTCAACGGGGTGAACACTGAAGCTTTCTTT. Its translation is CASSFNGVNTEAFF. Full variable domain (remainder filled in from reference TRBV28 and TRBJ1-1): DVKVTQSSRYLVKRTGEKVFLECVQDMDHENMFWYRQDPGLGLRLIYFSYDVKMKEKGDIPEGYSVSREKKERFSLILESASTNQTSMYLCASSFNGVNTEAFFGQGTRLTVV.

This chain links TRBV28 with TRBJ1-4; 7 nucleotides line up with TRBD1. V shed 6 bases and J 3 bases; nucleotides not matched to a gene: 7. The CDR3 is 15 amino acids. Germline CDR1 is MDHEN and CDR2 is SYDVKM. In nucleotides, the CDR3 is TGTGCCAGCAGGGAGGCAGGGGGTCCTAATGAAAAACTGTTTTTT. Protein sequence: CASREAGGPNEKLFF.

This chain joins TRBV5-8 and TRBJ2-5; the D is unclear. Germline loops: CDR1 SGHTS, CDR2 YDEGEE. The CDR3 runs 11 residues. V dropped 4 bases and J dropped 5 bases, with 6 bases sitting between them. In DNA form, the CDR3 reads TGTGCCAGCAGCGTAGAGGAGACCCAGTACTTC. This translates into CASSVEETQYF.

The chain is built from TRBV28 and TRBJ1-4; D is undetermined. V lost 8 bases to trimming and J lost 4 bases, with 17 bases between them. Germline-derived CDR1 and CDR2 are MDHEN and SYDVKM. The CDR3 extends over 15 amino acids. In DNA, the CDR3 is TGTGCCAGCTCAAATTATGGAGGGTATAATGAAAAACTGTTTTTT. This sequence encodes CASSNYGGYNEKLFF. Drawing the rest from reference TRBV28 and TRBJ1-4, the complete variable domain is DVKVTQSSRYLVKRTGEKVFLECVQDMDHENMFWYRQDPGLGLRLIYFSYDVKMKEKGDIPEGYSVSREKKERFSLILESASTNQTSMYLCASSNYGGYNEKLFFGSGTQLSVL.

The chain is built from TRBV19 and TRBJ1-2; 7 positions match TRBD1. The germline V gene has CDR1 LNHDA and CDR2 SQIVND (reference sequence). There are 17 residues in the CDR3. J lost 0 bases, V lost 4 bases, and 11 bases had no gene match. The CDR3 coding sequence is TGTGCCAGTAGTACATCGCGAGGACAGGATGCTAACTATGGCTACACCTTC. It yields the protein CASSTSRGQDANYGYTF.

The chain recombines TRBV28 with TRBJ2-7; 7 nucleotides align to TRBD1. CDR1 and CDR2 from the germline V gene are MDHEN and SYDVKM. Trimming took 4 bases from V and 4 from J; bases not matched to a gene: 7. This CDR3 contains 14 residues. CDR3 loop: CASSSFPGQYEQYF. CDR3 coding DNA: TGTGCCAGCAGTTCCTTCCCGGGACAGTACGAGCAGTACTTC.

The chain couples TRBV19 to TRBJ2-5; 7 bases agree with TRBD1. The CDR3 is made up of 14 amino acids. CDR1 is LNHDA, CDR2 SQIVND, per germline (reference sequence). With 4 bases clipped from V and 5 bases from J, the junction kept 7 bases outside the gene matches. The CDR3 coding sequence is TGTGCCAGTAGTAGAAACAGGGGATTGGAGACCCAGTACTTC. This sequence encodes CASSRNRGLETQYF.

The CDR3 spells CASRFHGTPADEQYF. CDR3 sequence (DNA): TGCGCCAGCAGGTTCCACGGGACGCCTGCCGACGAGCAGTACTTC. The chain uses TRBV5-1 and TRBJ2-7; D possibly uses TRBD1 or TRBD2 (5 bases each). In germline, CDR1 is SGHRS, CDR2 YFSETQ. V dropped 5 bases and J dropped 5 bases, with 20 bases sitting between them. The CDR3 totals 15 residues.

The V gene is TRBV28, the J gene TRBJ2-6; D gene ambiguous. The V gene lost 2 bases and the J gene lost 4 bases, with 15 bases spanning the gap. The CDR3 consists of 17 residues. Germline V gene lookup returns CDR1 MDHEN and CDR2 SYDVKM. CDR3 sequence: CASSLPLPLPGANVLTF. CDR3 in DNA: TGTGCCAGCAGTTTACCCCTCCCGCTACCAGGGGCCAACGTCCTGACTTTC.

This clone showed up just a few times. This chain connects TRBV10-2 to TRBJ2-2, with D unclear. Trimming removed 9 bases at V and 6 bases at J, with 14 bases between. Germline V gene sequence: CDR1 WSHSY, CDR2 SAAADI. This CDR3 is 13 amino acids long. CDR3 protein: CARPEPMAGELFF. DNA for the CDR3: TGCGCCAGACCCGAACCAATGGCCGGGGAGCTGTTTTTT.

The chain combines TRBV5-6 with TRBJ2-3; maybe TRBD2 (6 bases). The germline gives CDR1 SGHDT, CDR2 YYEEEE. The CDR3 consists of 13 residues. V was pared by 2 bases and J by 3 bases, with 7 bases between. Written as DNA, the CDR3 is TGTGCCAGCAGCTTCCGGGAGACAGATACGCAGTATTTT. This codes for CASSFRETDTQYF.

CDR3 in amino acids: CASNGDGIAGVGGANVLTF. CDR3 sequence (DNA): TGTGCCAGCAACGGAGACGGGATAGCGGGAGTAGGTGGGGCCAACGTCCTGACTTTC. The rearrangement joins TRBV7-9 to TRBJ2-6; 9 nucleotides align to TRBD2. Trimming took 7 bases from V and 3 from J; bases not matched to a gene: 16. There are 19 residues in the CDR3. Looked up from germline, CDR1 is SEHNR and CDR2 is FQNEAQ (reference sequence).

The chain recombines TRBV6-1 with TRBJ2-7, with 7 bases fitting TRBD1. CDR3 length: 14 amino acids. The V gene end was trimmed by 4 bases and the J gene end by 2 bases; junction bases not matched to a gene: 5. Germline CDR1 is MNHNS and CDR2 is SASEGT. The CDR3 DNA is TGTGCCAGCAGTGGGCGACAGGGACCCTACGAGCAGTACTTC. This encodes CASSGRQGPYEQYF.

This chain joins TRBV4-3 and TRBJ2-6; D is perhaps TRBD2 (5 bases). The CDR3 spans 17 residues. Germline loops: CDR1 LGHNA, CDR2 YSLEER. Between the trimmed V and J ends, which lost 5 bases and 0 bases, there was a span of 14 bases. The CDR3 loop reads CASSSTRAGSGANVLTF. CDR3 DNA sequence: TGCGCCAGCAGCTCTACGAGGGCCGGCTCTGGGGCCAACGTCCTGACTTTC.

In nucleotides, the CDR3 is TGTGCCAGCAGTAAACAGGGGAATAACTATGGCTACACCTTC. It encodes CASSKQGNNYGYTF. The chain links TRBV28 to TRBJ1-2; 7 bases are shared with TRBD1. J gave up 1 base and V 5 bases, and 4 bases lay outside the gene matches. There are 14 residues in the CDR3. The V gene's germline CDR1 is MDHEN and CDR2 SYDVKM.

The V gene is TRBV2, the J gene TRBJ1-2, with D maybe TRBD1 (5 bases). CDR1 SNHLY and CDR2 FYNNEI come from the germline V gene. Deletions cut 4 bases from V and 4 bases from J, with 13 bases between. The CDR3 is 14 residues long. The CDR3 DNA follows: TGTGCCAGCAGTGTAAGTCAGGGCGGCTATGGCTACACCTTC. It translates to CASSVSQGGYGYTF.